A single sample gave rise to the 27 T cell receptor beta chains below, sequenced in a study of cytomegalovirus exposure and HLA in healthy donors. The PCR used 60 Vbeta and 13 Jbeta primers. The protocol was immunoSEQ multiplex PCR, while the TCRdb copy is restricted to in-frame clones and leaves out a portion. The repertoire holds over 150,000 clones, with roughly 70% as singletons. The sequencing sample was made of PBMCs. The receptor set was obtained from a woman in her 30s in good health and CMV-seronegative.

The chain recombines TRBV7-2 with TRBJ2-5, with a weak D call TRBD2 (5 bases). With 1 base removed from V and 3 bases from J, the gap between germline ends came to 6 bases. The CDR3 runs 13 residues. Looked up from germline, CDR1 is SGHTA and CDR2 is FQGNSA. The CDR3 loop is CASSLVREETQYF. The DNA for the CDR3 is TGTGCCAGCAGCTTAGTGCGGGAAGAGACCCAGTACTTC.

CDR3 amino acids: CASSLWRGVLGQFF. CDR3 DNA: TGTGCCAGCAGCTTATGGCGGGGGGTGCTTGGGCAGTTCTTC. The rearrangement links TRBV5-6 to TRBJ2-1, with 8 bases matching TRBD2. This CDR3 has 14 residues. CDR1 is SGHDT, CDR2 YYEEEE, per germline. Trimming took 2 bases from V and 12 from J; bases not matched to a gene: 10. The full variable domain, in which reference TRBV5-6 and TRBJ2-1 provide the parts outside the CDR3, is DAGVTQSPTHLIKTRGQQVTLRCSPKSGHDTVSWYQQALGQGPQFIFQYYEEEERQRGNFPDRFSGHQFPNYSSELNVNALLLGDSALYLCASSLWRGVLGQFFGPGTRLTVL.

V and J are TRBV5-1 and TRBJ1-1; tentative D call: TRBD1 (5 bases). The CDR3 is 14 residues long. V was shortened by 5 bases and J by 1 base, with 12 bases between the two germline ends. Germline CDR1 reads SGHRS; CDR2 reads YFSETQ. The CDR3 reads CASSYDTGNTEAFF. CDR3 coding DNA: TGCGCCAGCAGTTATGATACAGGGAACACTGAAGCTTTCTTT. Based on the CDR3 plus reference TRBV5-1 and TRBJ1-1, the full variable domain is KAGVTQTPRYLIKTRGQQVTLSCSPISGHRSVSWYQQTPGQGLQFLFEYFSETQRNKGNFPGRFSGRQFSNSRSEMNVSTLELGDSALYLCASSYDTGNTEAFFGQGTRLTVV.

The chain carries TRBV5-6 and TRBJ1-1, with a weak D call TRBD1 (5 bases). The germline gives CDR1 SGHDT, CDR2 YYEEEE. Deletions cut 5 bases from V and 0 bases from J, with 17 bases between. There are 16 residues in the CDR3. CDR3 amino acids: CASRGGKVRMNTEAFF. CDR3 coding DNA: TGTGCCAGCAGGGGGGGAAAAGTCAGGATGAACACTGAAGCTTTCTTT.

The chain is built from TRBV10-3 and TRBJ2-7; no definite D call. Looked up from germline, CDR1 is ENHRY and CDR2 is SYGVKD. This CDR3 comprises 13 residues. V dropped 5 bases and J dropped 2 bases, with 10 bases sitting between them. The CDR3 coding sequence is TGTGCCATCAGTTTTGACATTACCTACGAGCAGTACTTC. This translates into CAISFDITYEQYF.

This clone was seen only a few times. The chain links TRBV5-6 to TRBJ2-6; D is ambiguous. The germline V gene has CDR1 SGHDT and CDR2 YYEEEE. The length of the CDR3 is 14 residues. V shed 5 bases and J shed 1 base, with 7 bases lying between them. CDR3 region: CASSSQSGANVLTF. DNA of the CDR3: TGTGCCAGCAGTTCACAGTCTGGGGCCAACGTCCTGACTTTC. The entire variable domain, with the rest obtained from reference TRBV5-6 and TRBJ2-6, is as follows: DAGVTQSPTHLIKTRGQQVTLRCSPKSGHDTVSWYQQALGQGPQFIFQYYEEEERQRGNFPDRFSGHQFPNYSSELNVNALLLGDSALYLCASSSQSGANVLTFGAGSRLTVL.

This chain connects TRBV19 to TRBJ2-7; 7 bases are shared with TRBD2. J was trimmed by 0 bases and V by 6 bases; bases with no gene match: 2. This CDR3 region has 13 residues. Per germline, CDR1 LNHDA and CDR2 SQIVND (reference sequence). The CDR3 loop reads CASRGGSSYEQYF. CDR3 nucleotide sequence: TGTGCCAGTAGAGGCGGGAGCTCCTACGAGCAGTACTTC.

The chain employs TRBV15 and TRBJ1-5, with TRBD1 matching over 9 bases. There are 18 residues in the CDR3. Germline V gives CDR1 LNHNV, CDR2 YYDKDF (reference sequence). V lost 4 bases and J lost 4; bases outside the gene matches: 14. Here the CDR3 reads CATSKIIPGQGRNQPQHF. The CDR3 DNA sequence: TGTGCCACCAGCAAAATAATACCGGGACAGGGAAGAAATCAGCCCCAGCATTTT.

The chain employs TRBV19 and TRBJ1-5; 8 bases map to TRBD1. The CDR3 runs to 16 residues. J was trimmed by 7 bases and V by 3 bases; bases with no gene match: 11. Germline lookup yields CDR1 LNHDA and CDR2 SQIVND (reference sequence). The CDR3 loop is CASSIPGTGGTQPQHF. The CDR3 bases are TGTGCCAGTAGTATTCCGGGGACAGGAGGAACGCAGCCCCAGCATTTT.

The chain is built from TRBV5-1 and TRBJ1-2; TRBD1 might be the D (6 bases). Germline CDR1 and CDR2: SGHRS and YFSETQ. The CDR3 spans 14 residues. Trimming left V 3 bases short and J 6 bases short, with 15 bases between. CDR3 amino acids: CASSSTGRVNGYTF. DNA for the CDR3: TGCGCCAGCAGCTCTACAGGGAGGGTTAATGGCTACACCTTC.

This chain connects TRBV7-6 to TRBJ1-1; 7 bases align to TRBD1. Trimming removed 2 bases from V and 2 bases from J; junction bases left unmatched: 5. The CDR3 runs to 15 residues. Germline assignment: CDR1 SGHVS and CDR2 FNYEAQ. The CDR3 sequence: CASSLFSGGNTEAFF. The CDR3 nucleotides read TGTGCCAGCAGCTTATTTTCAGGGGGTAACACTGAAGCTTTCTTT. Complete variable domain (other parts from reference TRBV7-6 and TRBJ1-1): GAGVSQSPRYKVTKRGQDVALRCDPISGHVSLYWYRQALGQGPEFLTYFNYEAQQDKSGLPNDRFSAERPEGSISTLTIQRTEQRDSAMYRCASSLFSGGNTEAFFGQGTRLTVV.

The J gene is TRBJ1-5, the V gene TRBV28; 8 nucleotides agree with TRBD1. The CDR3 length is 14 residues. With 5 bases clipped from V and 6 bases from J, the junction kept 6 bases outside the gene matches. Germline V gene data show CDR1 as MDHEN and CDR2 as SYDVKM. The chain's CDR3 is CASSLGQGGQPQHF. The CDR3 DNA reads as TGTGCCAGCAGTCTTGGACAGGGAGGTCAGCCCCAGCATTTT.

This sequence joins TRBV7-2 and TRBJ2-5; 9 nucleotides align to TRBD1. CDR3 size: 15 residues. V dropped 6 bases and J dropped 3; count of bases not matched to a gene: 8. Per germline, CDR1 SGHTA and CDR2 FQGNSA. The CDR3: CASRQTGQGKETQYF. The CDR3 nucleotides read TGTGCCAGCAGGCAGACGGGACAGGGAAAAGAGACCCAGTACTTC.

In this sample, this clone turned up a few times. This chain uses TRBV7-7 with TRBJ2-2; 9 bases match TRBD1. Germline CDR1 SSHAT, CDR2 FNYEAQ (reference sequence). This CDR3 is built from 15 residues. The V gene end was trimmed by 5 bases and the J gene end by 7 bases; junction bases not matched to a gene: 8. CDR3: CASSNTGGSGGELFF. CDR3 nucleotides: TGTGCCAGCAGCAATACAGGGGGCAGCGGCGGGGAGCTGTTTTTT.

The J gene is TRBJ1-3, the V gene TRBV4-2, with a tentative D call TRBD1 (6 bases). V lost 1 base, J lost 2 bases, and 12 bases lay in between. Germline-derived CDR1 and CDR2 are LGHNA and YNFKEQ. This CDR3 has 16 residues. This CDR3 is CASSQGPQGAGNTIYF. The CDR3 bases are TGTGCCAGCAGCCAAGGCCCACAGGGCGCTGGAAACACCATATATTTT.

The genes are TRBV5-1 and TRBJ2-4; TRBD2 is a possible D gene (5 bases). V lost 2 bases to trimming and J lost 3 bases, with 15 bases between them. Germline V gene lookup returns CDR1 SGHRS and CDR2 YFSETQ. This CDR3 spans 16 amino acids. In DNA form, the CDR3 reads TGCGCCAGCAGCTTATCGGGGAACAATGACAAAAACATTCAGTACTTC. Translated, it gives CASSLSGNNDKNIQYF.

The genes are TRBV5-1 and TRBJ2-5; TRBD2 might be the D (5 bases). CDR1 is SGHRS and CDR2 is YFSETQ in the germline V gene. The ends were cut back, 0 bases at V and 3 bases at J, with 18 bases in the middle. CDR3 size: 17 residues. The CDR3 loop reads CASSLEVSRSGKETQYF. In nucleotides, the CDR3 is TGCGCCAGCAGCTTGGAAGTTTCTCGCTCGGGAAAAGAGACCCAGTACTTC.

The chain links TRBV25-1 to TRBJ2-7; tentatively, D is TRBD2 (5 bases). The germline CDR1 and CDR2 sequences are MGHDK and SYGVNS. V was clipped by 5 bases and J by 7 bases, with 6 bases between them. There are 10 residues in the CDR3. CDR3 bases: TGTGCCAGCAGTCGGGGTGAGCAGTACTTC. This encodes CASSRGEQYF.

The rearrangement uses TRBV7-9 and TRBJ2-1; 9 bases agree with TRBD1. CDR3 length equals 12 residues. V dropped 7 bases and J dropped 15; count of bases not matched to a gene: 10. In germline, CDR1 is SEHNR, CDR2 FQNEAQ (reference sequence). CDR3: CASNHRQGGWFF. CDR3 nucleotides: TGTGCCAGCAACCATCGACAGGGGGGATGGTTCTTC.

This chain joins TRBV10-3 and TRBJ2-1, with 14 bases identical to TRBD2. The CDR3 has 13 amino acids. V was pared by 8 bases and J by 13 bases, with 7 bases of the junction left unmatched. Germline CDR1 is ENHRY and CDR2 is SYGVKD. The CDR3, as DNA: TGTGCCATCCGGGGACTAGCGGGAGCTGGACAGTTCTTC. Amino acids: CAIRGLAGAGQFF.

This chain uses TRBV29-1 with TRBJ2-1; D gene uncertain. The V end was cut by 7 bases, the J end by 0 bases, with 7 bases between. The CDR3 consists of 12 residues. Germline CDR1 reads SQVTM; CDR2 reads ANQGSEA. CDR3 in amino acids: CSGSSSYNEQFF. The CDR3 DNA sequence: TGCAGCGGATCGAGCTCCTACAATGAGCAGTTCTTC.

The chain has TRBV27 and TRBJ1-1; a possible D gene is TRBD1 (6 bases). V shed 4 bases and J shed 10 bases, with 16 bases lying between them. Germline V gene sequence: CDR1 MNHEY, CDR2 SMNVEV (reference sequence). The CDR3 runs 13 residues. CDR3 coding DNA: TGTGCCAGCAGTTCCCTGGGGGGGCGTGGAGCTTTCTTT. Amino acid sequence: CASSSLGGRGAFF.

The rearrangement links TRBV7-2 to TRBJ1-1; D is unclear. Germline loops: CDR1 SGHTA, CDR2 FQGNSA. The CDR3 runs to 13 residues. Between the trimmed V and J ends, which lost 4 bases and 1 base, there was a span of 7 bases. CDR3 residues: CASSYQKNTEAFF. CDR3 nucleotide sequence: TGTGCCAGCAGCTATCAGAAGAACACTGAAGCTTTCTTT.

This chain connects TRBV7-2 to TRBJ2-7, with D possibly being TRBD2 (6 bases). Trimming removed 2 bases from V and 2 bases from J, with 10 bases in between. The CDR3 spans 14 residues. CDR1 and CDR2 from the germline V gene are SGHTA and FQGNSA. CDR3: CASSLWRGTYEQYF. CDR3 DNA sequence: TGTGCCAGCAGCTTATGGAGGGGAACCTACGAGCAGTACTTC. The whole variable domain, remainder taken from reference TRBV7-2 and TRBJ2-7, is GAGVSQSPSNKVTEKGKDVELRCDPISGHTALYWYRQSLGQGLEFLIYFQGNSAPDKSGLPSDRFSAERTGGSVSTLTIQRTQQEDSAVYLCASSLWRGTYEQYFGPGTRLTVT.

The rearrangement links TRBV28 to TRBJ1-1; 7 bases line up with TRBD1. The CDR3 totals 14 residues. Losses at the gene ends were 2 bases for V and 4 bases for J; bases not matched to a gene: 4. CDR1 is MDHEN and CDR2 is SYDVKM in the germline V gene. The chain's CDR3 is CASSLDNRGTEAFF. In DNA, the CDR3 is TGTGCCAGCAGTTTAGATAACAGGGGCACTGAAGCTTTCTTT.

The V call is TRBV10-1, the J call TRBJ1-1; no clear D. The CDR3 is 13 residues long. Trimming cost V 7 bases and J 2 bases, with 11 bases left between them. Germline-derived CDR1 and CDR2 are WNHNN and SYGVQD (reference sequence). DNA for the CDR3: TGCGCCAGCATGGAGGACGGTAACACTGAAGCTTTCTTT. Encoded protein: CASMEDGNTEAFF.

The CDR3 DNA reads as TGTGCCAGCAGTGCAGGCGCGGGGGAGACCCAGTACTTC. Amino acids: CASSAGAGETQYF. The rearrangement links TRBV2 to TRBJ2-5, with D perhaps matching TRBD2 (6 bases). The germline gives CDR1 SNHLY, CDR2 FYNNEI. V lost 4 bases to trimming and J lost 5 bases, with 11 bases between them. The CDR3 has 13 amino acids.